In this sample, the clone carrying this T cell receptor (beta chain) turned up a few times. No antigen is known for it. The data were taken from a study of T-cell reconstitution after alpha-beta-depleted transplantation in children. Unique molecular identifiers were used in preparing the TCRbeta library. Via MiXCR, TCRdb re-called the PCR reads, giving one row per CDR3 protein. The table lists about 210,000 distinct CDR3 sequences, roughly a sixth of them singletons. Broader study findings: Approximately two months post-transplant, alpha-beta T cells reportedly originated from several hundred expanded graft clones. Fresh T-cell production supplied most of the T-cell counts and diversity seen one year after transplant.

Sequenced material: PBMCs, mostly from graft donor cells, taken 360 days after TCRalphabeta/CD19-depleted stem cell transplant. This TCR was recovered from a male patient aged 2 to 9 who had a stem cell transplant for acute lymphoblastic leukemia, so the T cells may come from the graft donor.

The CDR3 DNA follows: TGTGCCAGCAGTTTCCCTTCAGCCTCGGGACTAGCCTCACCCTACGAGCAGTACTTC. Its translation is CASSFPSASGLASPYEQYF. The V and J genes are TRBV6-2 or TRBV6-3 and TRBJ2-7; 9 bases line up with TRBD2. Trimming removed 4 bases from V and 2 bases from J; junction bases left unmatched: 18. Germline CDR1 MNHEY, CDR2 SVGEGT. The length of the CDR3 is 19 residues.